This T cell receptor beta chain was recorded in a study of response to subunit inactivated influenza vaccine. Study-level findings and limits: The authors proposed limited new T cell recruitment per seasonal influenza vaccination.

This CDR3 has 13 amino acids. The V and J ends lost 4 bases and 5 bases, in that order; junction bases with no gene match: 2. Germline lookup yields CDR1 MDHEN and CDR2 SYDVKM. This clonotype came up many times. The antigen is unknown. TCRdb redid the calling of the RT-PCR reads with MiXCR, one entry per CDR3 protein. The data hold hundreds of thousands of distinct CDR3 sequences, with approximately 14% observed a single time. The clonotype originates from a middle-aged man who received an inactivated influenza vaccine. The chain has TRBV28 and TRBJ2-1, with 7 bases fitting TRBD1. Here the sequenced sample was PBMCs from blood, taken 12 days after vaccination. The CDR3 DNA follows: TGTGCCAGCAGTTCGGGACAGAACAATGAGCAGTTCTTC. It codes for CASSSGQNNEQFF.